This T cell receptor beta chain was captured in a study of CD8+ T cells in alopecia areata. Overall study: Treated patients received oral tofacitinib, 5 to 10 mg twice daily.

It was cDNA, reverse transcribed from extracted RNA, that served as the sequencing template. Assay: immunoSEQ multiplex PCR; the TCRdb copy retains only in-frame clones and omits some. Of about 200,000 clones detected, about three fifths appear once; the ten largest clones hold around 1.6%. Treatment specified: oral pan-JAK inhibitor, 5-10 mg twice daily. The CDR3 is made up of 13 amino acids. Germline V lookup: CDR1 SGHTA, CDR2 FQGNSA. Deletions cut 4 bases from V and 3 bases from J, with 9 bases between. This receptor was taken from a human donor with alopecia areata. The specimen was CD4+ T cells sorted from blood, collected at week 4, from a patient treated with tofacitinib. The V gene is TRBV7-2, the J gene TRBJ2-5; TRBD1 might be the D (5 bases). Written as DNA, the CDR3 is TGTGCCAGCAGCTACGGCAGGGAAGAGACCCAGTACTTC. Its protein is CASSYGREETQYF.